The rows below give T cell receptor beta chains drawn from one sample of a study of naive and memory T cell subsets. TCRdb ran MiXCR on the 5' RACE reads and lists one entry per CDR3 protein. The sample holds roughly 60,000 distinct CDR3 sequences; approximately 7.2% are singletons and the top ten take around 9.6%. These receptors all come from a male donor in good health. Both conserved end residues are trimmed from each CDR3.

TRBV20-1,TRBJ1-6,SASRQGVNSPLH
TRBV15,TRBJ2-7,ATSRDKGVQY
TRBV12-3/TRBV12-4,TRBJ2-1,ASRINLGLAGVDEQF
TRBV12-3/TRBV12-4,TRBJ2-1,ASSLRLAGDYNEQF
TRBV7-9,TRBJ1-1,ASSSWTENTEAF
TRBV27,TRBJ1-2,ASSLGTGNYGYT
TRBV5-1,TRBJ2-1,ASSLDGITYNEQF
TRBV29-1,TRBJ2-7,SVEDLDSYEQY
TRBV6-2/TRBV6-3,TRBJ2-7,ATIRTGGYEQY
TRBV7-8,TRBJ2-1,ASSLVINEQF
TRBV30,TRBJ1-2,ASSDSSTDYGYT
TRBV2,TRBJ2-5,ASSLSGRAGETQY
TRBV5-6,TRBJ1-1,ASSWNLLWARGNTEAF
TRBV19,TRBJ2-4,ASSITSGREGYIQH
TRBV18,TRBJ1-1,ASSPGQNTEAF